A selection of T cell receptor beta chains follows, all from one sample in a study of STAT5B mutations in CD4+ large granular lymphocyte leukemia. Repertoires were generated with immunoSEQ multiplex PCR, while TCRdb's copy carries only in-frame clones and drops some. This table has tens of thousands of clones, 80% to 85% appearing once. Material: CD4+ T cells from blood buffy coats. These receptors came from a human donor in good health. The CDR3 runs from the conserved cysteine through the conserved F or W. The D gene is left open where the match is weak. Clone size is not always given. Where it is, it says once, few, many or a class for expanded clones.

clone_size	v_call	d_call	j_call	cdr3_nt	cdr3_aa
NA	TRBV5-1	NA	TRBJ1-1	TGCGCCAGCAGCTTCCAGGAGAACACTGAAGCTTTCTTT	CASSFQENTEAFF
NA	TRBV9	NA	TRBJ1-1	TGTGCCAGCAGCGGAGGGGCGATGAACACTGAAGCTTTCTTT	CASSGGAMNTEAFF
NA	TRBV15	TRBD1	TRBJ1-2	TGTGCCACCAGCAGATCCCGGGACAGGGCTGACTATGGCTACACCTTC	CATSRSRDRADYGYTF
NA	TRBV6-6	NA	TRBJ1-3	TGTGCCAGCAGAGAATACTCTGGAAACACCATATATTTT	CASREYSGNTIYF
once	TRBV5-1	NA	TRBJ2-2	TGCGCCAGCAGCTTGCAGGGGGGCACCGGGGAGCTGTTTTTT	CASSLQGGTGELFF
NA	TRBV6-5	NA	TRBJ2-7	TGTGCCAGCAGAGGCCAGGGCTACGAGCAGTACTTC	CASRGQGYEQYF
NA	TRBV6-5	NA	TRBJ2-7	TGTGCCAGCAGTACCGACTTAGGCTCCTACGAGCAGTACTTC	CASSTDLGSYEQYF
once	TRBV5-4	TRBD1	TRBJ1-1	TGTGCCAGCAGCCTACAGGGGGCGAGCACTGAAGCTTTCTTT	CASSLQGASTEAFF
NA	TRBV4-1	NA	TRBJ2-3	TGCGCCAGCAGCCACCAACCCGGGACCGAAGCTTTACGCACAGGTACGCAGTATTTT	CASSHQPGTEALRTGTQYF
NA	TRBV6-1	TRBD1	TRBJ1-2	TGTGCCAGCAGTGGACGCTTTAGAACAGGGGGCAGTAACTATGGCTACACCTTC	CASSGRFRTGGSNYGYTF
NA	TRBV4-2	NA	TRBJ2-2	TGTGCCAGCAGCCAAGCTTCAGCGAACACCGGGGAGCTGTTTTTT	CASSQASANTGELFF
NA	TRBV7-3	TRBD1	TRBJ1-2	TGTGCCAGCAGCTTGTCCCCGGGACAGGGCTATGGCTACACCTTC	CASSLSPGQGYGYTF
NA	TRBV5-6	NA	TRBJ1-2	TGTGCCAGCAGCTTGGGCGCCCTCGGGACCTATGGCTACACCTTC	CASSLGALGTYGYTF
NA	TRBV28	NA	TRBJ1-2	TGTGCCAGCAGTGCAAGGACAGTCCATGGCTACACCTTC	CASSARTVHGYTF
NA	TRBV4-1	TRBD2	TRBJ2-3	TGCGCCAGCAGCCCAGGACTAGCGGGGGGCACAGATACGCAGTATTTT	CASSPGLAGGTDTQYF
NA	TRBV7-9	NA	TRBJ1-1	TGTGCCAGCAGCTTGTCCGGACATAACACTGAAGCTTTCTTT	CASSLSGHNTEAFF
few	TRBV2	NA	TRBJ1-3	TGTGCCAGCCGCGGGGGGTCTGGAAACACCATATATTTT	CASRGGSGNTIYF